The entry below gives a single TCR beta chain sequence along with its context. This entry belongs to a study of blood T cell repertoires in COVID-19. As for the study in general: COVID-19 samples collected from the United States, Italy and Spain covered acute and convalescent phases. The analysed material was cDNA or gDNA that came from T cells, B-cell-depleted T cells, or PBMCs.

The participants were between roughly 18 and 100 years old and came from under 25 US areas. Each recovered donor of Cohort 3 presented with two negative PCRs, clearance, or symptom resolution. The CDR3 runs to 14 residues. V trimming: 5 bases; J trimming: 4 bases; junction bases outside the gene matches: 5. Germline V gene data show CDR1 as SGHAT and CDR2 as FQNNGV. The repertoire was sequenced with immunoSEQ multiplex PCR; TCRdb's copy has only in-frame clones and lacks some. The sample consists of roughly 500,000 clones, roughly nine tenths of them appearing once. Sequencing was carried out using PBMCs or T cells enriched from blood (not recorded which). V and J are TRBV11-2 and TRBJ1-1; 9 bases map to TRBD1. This TCR was recovered from a woman in her sixties who had recovered from COVID-19. CDR3 sequence: CASSPGTGSTEAFF. The CDR3, as DNA: TGTGCCAGCAGCCCCGGGACAGGGAGCACTGAAGCTTTCTTT.